This T cell receptor beta chain was obtained from a study of T cells in Graves' hyperthyroidism and ophthalmopathy. General study points: In validation, the model predicted ophthalmopathy. These predictions came a median roughly seven months before onset. Blood also showed most of the thyroid clonotypes that were expanded above 0.001.

This clonotype was recorded at least ten times. Its target is not known. RNA transcripts yielded amplified TCR beta CDR3 regions. A set of HTBI primers served as the primers for a first-round RT-PCR of the TCR CDR3. TCRdb fed the multiplex PCR reads into MiXCR, producing one record per CDR3 protein. The sample includes approximately 430,000 distinct CDR3 sequences, more than 15% of them seen just once. Looked up from germline, CDR1 is SNHLY and CDR2 is FYNNEI. The CDR3 spans 14 residues. The ends lost 7 bases at V and 6 bases at J; junction bases unmatched: 11. This clonotype originated in a woman aged 18-29 years with Graves' hyperthyroidism. The rearrangement links TRBV2 to TRBJ2-7; 8 nucleotides agree with TRBD2. Sample: blood. The CDR3 sequence: CASNYGTRSSEQYF. CDR3 bases: TGTGCCAGCAACTATGGGACTAGATCGTCCGAGCAGTACTTC.